One T cell receptor (beta chain) is described in this entry. Every isolated RNA sample was fully reverse transcribed, so sequencing captured expressed TCRB transcripts. The method was immunoSEQ multiplex PCR; TCRdb's version includes in-frame clones alone and lacks a portion of them. Of some 330,000 clones in the sample, 11% were seen once. V gave up 4 bases and J gave up 3 bases; unmatched junction bases: 9. CDR1 and CDR2 from the germline V gene are SGHAT and FQNNGV. The CDR3 length is 15 residues. These data come from a study of beta chain features in type 1 diabetes. What was sequenced was naive CD4+ T cells from blood. The gene calls are TRBV11-2 and TRBJ2-7; 7 positions match TRBD1. The TCR originated in a woman in her 30s in good health. Written as DNA, the CDR3 is TGTGCCAGCAGCTCAGGGGCAGGGGGACGCTACGAGCAGTACTTC. Amino acids: CASSSGAGGRYEQYF.